This record looks at one TCR beta chain sequence and its context. The source of the sample is a study of blood T cell repertoires in COVID-19. CDR1 and CDR2 from the germline V gene are KGHSH and LQKENI. The V and J ends lost 6 bases and 7 bases, in that order; junction bases with no gene match: 17. This CDR3 is built from 17 residues. Produced via immunoSEQ multiplex PCR; TCRdb's table is partial and in-frame only. The table has about 310,000 clones, roughly 90% seen once. During active infection, Seattle patients enrolled and were then monitored through disease. The sequenced sample was peripheral blood. The receptor comes from a woman in her twenties or thirties with COVID-19, enrolled during active disease. The chain joins TRBV18 to TRBJ1-2, with TRBD1 identical over 10 bases. CDR3 nucleotides: TGTGCCAGCTCCCCTTCTGGTGGGACAGGGGAAATGTTTGGCTACACCTTC. Protein sequence: CASSPSGGTGEMFGYTF.